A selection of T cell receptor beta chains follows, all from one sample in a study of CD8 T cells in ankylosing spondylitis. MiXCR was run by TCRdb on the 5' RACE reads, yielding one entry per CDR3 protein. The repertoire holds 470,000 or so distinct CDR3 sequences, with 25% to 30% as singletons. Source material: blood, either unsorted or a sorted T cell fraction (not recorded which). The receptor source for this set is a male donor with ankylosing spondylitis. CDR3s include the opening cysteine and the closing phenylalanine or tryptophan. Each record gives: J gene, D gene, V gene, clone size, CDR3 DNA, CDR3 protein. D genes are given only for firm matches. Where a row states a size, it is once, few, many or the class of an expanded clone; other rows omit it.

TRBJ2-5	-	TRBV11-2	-	TGTGCCAGCAGCCCTCAGGGGATCGGAGAGACCCAGTACTTC	CASSPQGIGETQYF
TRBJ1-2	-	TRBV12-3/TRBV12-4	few	TGTGCCAGCAGTTTTGCAGGGAAGAGGGCTAACTATGGCTACACCTTC	CASSFAGKRANYGYTF
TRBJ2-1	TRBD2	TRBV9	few	TGTGCCAGCAGCGCTCCGGGACTAGCGGACAATGAGCAGTTCTTC	CASSAPGLADNEQFF
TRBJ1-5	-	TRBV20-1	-	TGCAGTGCTAAAGGTCGGTATAGCAATCAGCCCCAGCATTTT	CSAKGRYSNQPQHF
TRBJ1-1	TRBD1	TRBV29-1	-	TGCAGCGCCCGAGACAGGGAGCACGGAGCTTTCTTT	CSARDREHGAFF
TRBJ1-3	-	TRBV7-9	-	TGTGCCAGCAGCTCCACGGGAGGCACCTCTGGAAACACCATATATTTT	CASSSTGGTSGNTIYF
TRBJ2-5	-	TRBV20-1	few	TGCAGTGTACCCAGGAGGGGGCAGGGGACCCAGTACTTC	CSVPRRGQGTQYF
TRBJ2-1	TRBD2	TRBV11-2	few	TGTGCCAGCAGCTCTCGAAAGGCGGGGGACTCCTACAATGAGCAGTTCTTC	CASSSRKAGDSYNEQFF
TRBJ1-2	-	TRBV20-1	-	TGCAGTGCTACAGGGATCGACTATGGCTACACCTTC	CSATGIDYGYTF
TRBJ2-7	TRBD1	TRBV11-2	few	TGTGCCAGCAGCCGGGACAGAAGCCACGAGCAGTACTTC	CASSRDRSHEQYF
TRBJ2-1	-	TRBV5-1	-	TGCGCCAGCAGCGCGTATGACGGAAACAATGAGCAGTTCTTC	CASSAYDGNNEQFF
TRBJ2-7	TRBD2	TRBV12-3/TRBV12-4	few	TGTGCCAGCAGTTTAAATCTAGCGGGAGCAAAGGAGCAGTACTTC	CASSLNLAGAKEQYF
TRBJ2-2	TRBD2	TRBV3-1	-	TGTGCCAGCAGCCCCGGGACTAGCGGGAGCGTCGCCGGGGAGCTGTTTTTT	CASSPGTSGSVAGELFF
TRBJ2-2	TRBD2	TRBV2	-	TGTGCCAGCAGGACTCCGACTAGCGGGAGGACCGGGGAGCTGTTTTTT	CASRTPTSGRTGELFF
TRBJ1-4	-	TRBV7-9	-	TGTGCCAGCAGCCTCATGTCAGGGGCAAGGGAAAAACTGTTTTTT	CASSLMSGAREKLFF
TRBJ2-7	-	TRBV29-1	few	TGCAGCGTTGAAGATCTAGGCTGGCGGCAGTACTTC	CSVEDLGWRQYF
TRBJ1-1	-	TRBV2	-	TGTGCCAGCAGGCGGGCTAATGGGCAGGCTGGGTTCTTT	CASRRANGQAGFF
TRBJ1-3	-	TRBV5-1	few	TGCGCCAGCAGCCTGGAACCCCAACCTGGAAACACCATATATTTT	CASSLEPQPGNTIYF
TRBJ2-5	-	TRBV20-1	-	TGCACCGTTTCCCAGCCACAAGAGACCCAGTACTTC	CTVSQPQETQYF
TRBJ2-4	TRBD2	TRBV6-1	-	TGTGCCAGCAGCTCGCCGCTCGGGAGGGTTGCCAAAAACATTCAGTACTTC	CASSSPLGRVAKNIQYF
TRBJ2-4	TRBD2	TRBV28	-	TGTGCCAGCAGTTTATCACCTAGCGGGGTCGAAAACATTCAGTACTTC	CASSLSPSGVENIQYF
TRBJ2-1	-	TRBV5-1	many	TGCGCCAGCAGCTTGGGGGGGACATCCTACAATGAGCAGTTCTTC	CASSLGGTSYNEQFF
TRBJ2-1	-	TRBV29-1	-	TGCAGCGTTGAAGATCGGGGGACAGCTGTCAATGAGCAGTTCTTC	CSVEDRGTAVNEQFF
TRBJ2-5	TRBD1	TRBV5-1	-	TGCGCCAGCAGATCCGGACAGGGAGGAGAGACCCAGTACTTC	CASRSGQGGETQYF
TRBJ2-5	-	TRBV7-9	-	TGTGCCAGCAGCTTAAACACGGGGGTGATAGAGACCCAGTACTTC	CASSLNTGVIETQYF
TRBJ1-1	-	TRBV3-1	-	TGTGCCAGCAGCTCAGACTACACTGAAGCTTTCTTT	CASSSDYTEAFF
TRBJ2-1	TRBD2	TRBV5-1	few	TGCGCCAGCAGCCTGCAACTAGCGGGAGAGGTGAATGAGCAGTTCTTC	CASSLQLAGEVNEQFF
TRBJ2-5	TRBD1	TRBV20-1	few	TGCAGTGCTACGACAGGGGCCAGGGAGACCCAGTACTTC	CSATTGARETQYF
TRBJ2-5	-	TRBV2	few	TGTGCCAGCAGACCCTGGACTGGACAAGAGACCCAGTACTTC	CASRPWTGQETQYF
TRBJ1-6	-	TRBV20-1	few	TGCAGTGCTAGGACGGATCATAATTCACCCCTCCACTTT	CSARTDHNSPLHF
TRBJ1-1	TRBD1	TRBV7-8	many	TGTGCCAGCAGCTCAACACCGGGACAGCGAGGCGCTGAAGCTTTCTTT	CASSSTPGQRGAEAFF
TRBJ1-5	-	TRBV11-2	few	TGTGCCAGCAGCTTAGGAACCAATCAGCCCCAGCATTTT	CASSLGTNQPQHF
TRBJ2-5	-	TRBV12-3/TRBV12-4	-	TGTGCCAGCAGTATAGAGCGAGGGGAGACCCAGTACTTC	CASSIERGETQYF
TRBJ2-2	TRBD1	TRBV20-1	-	TGCAGTGCCAAGGTCGGACAGGGGTTTCCCGGGGAGCTGTTTTTT	CSAKVGQGFPGELFF
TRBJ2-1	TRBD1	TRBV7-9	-	TGTGCCAGCAGCTATGGGACAGGGTGGAGTGAGCAGTTCTTC	CASSYGTGWSEQFF
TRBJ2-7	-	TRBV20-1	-	TGCAGTGCTAGAGAGGGGCGGACAGAAGAGCAGTACTTC	CSAREGRTEEQYF
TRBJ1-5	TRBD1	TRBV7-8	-	TGTGCCAGCAGCTTAGCGACCGGGACAGGACTGGGGCGGCCCCAGCATTTT	CASSLATGTGLGRPQHF
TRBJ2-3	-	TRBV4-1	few	TGCGCCAGCGAGGGGGGTGGGGATACGCAGTATTTT	CASEGGGDTQYF
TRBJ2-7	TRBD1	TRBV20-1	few	TGCAGTGCTAGACCAGGGACAGGGGGCTACGAGCAGTACTTC	CSARPGTGGYEQYF
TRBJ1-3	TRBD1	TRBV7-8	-	TGTGCCAGCAACCAAGGGGGCCCCAGAAACACCATATATTTT	CASNQGGPRNTIYF
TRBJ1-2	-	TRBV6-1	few	TGTGCCAGCAGTGAAGCGCTTTCCGGACAGACGGGCTACACCTTC	CASSEALSGQTGYTF
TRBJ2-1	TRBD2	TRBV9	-	TGTGCCAGCAGCCCCCGGACTAGCGCCACCTACAATGAGCAGTTCTTC	CASSPRTSATYNEQFF
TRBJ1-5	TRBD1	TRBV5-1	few	TGCGCCAGCAGCTTGGAGGGACAGGGCCAAGAGGCCCAGCATTTT	CASSLEGQGQEAQHF
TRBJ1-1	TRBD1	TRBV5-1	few	TGCGCCAGCAGCTTGGTCTGGACAGGGGAAACTGAAGCTTTCTTT	CASSLVWTGETEAFF
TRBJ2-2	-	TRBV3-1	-	TGTGCCAGCAGCCAAGATCAGTCAGTCCTAGCCATCTGGACCGGGGAGCTGTTTTTT	CASSQDQSVLAIWTGELFF
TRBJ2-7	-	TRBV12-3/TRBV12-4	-	TGTGCCAGCAGGCCGCCGGGACCGACTAGCGAGCAGTACTTC	CASRPPGPTSEQYF
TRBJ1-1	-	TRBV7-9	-	TGTGCCAGCAGAGGTCGGATGAACACTGAAGCTTTCTTT	CASRGRMNTEAFF
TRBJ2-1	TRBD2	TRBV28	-	TGTGCCAGCAGTACTGCCGGGACTAGCGGGAGTGGTGAGCAGTTCTTC	CASSTAGTSGSGEQFF
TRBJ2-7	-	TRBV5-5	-	TGTGCCAGCAGCTCATGGGACGGCTCCTACGAGCAGTACTTC	CASSSWDGSYEQYF
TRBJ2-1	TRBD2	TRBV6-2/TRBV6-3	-	TGTGCCAGCAGTTCACTGCGGGGGGGTATCAATGAGCAGTTCTTC	CASSSLRGGINEQFF
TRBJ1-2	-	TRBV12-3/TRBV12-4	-	TGTGCCAGCAGTTTAGGATTGCGAGGCTACACCTTC	CASSLGLRGYTF
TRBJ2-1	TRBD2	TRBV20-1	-	TGCAGTGCTAAGGATAGTACGGGACTAGCGGGACCTTACAATGAGCAGTTCTTC	CSAKDSTGLAGPYNEQFF
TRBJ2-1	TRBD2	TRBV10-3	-	TGTGCCATCAGTAGTGCTGGCGGGAGACTTGTAGATGAGCAGTTCTTC	CAISSAGGRLVDEQFF
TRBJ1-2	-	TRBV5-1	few	TGCGCCAGCAGCCCGCTTGGTGGGGCGGGTGGCTACACCTTC	CASSPLGGAGGYTF
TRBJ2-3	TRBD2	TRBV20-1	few	TGCAGTGCTAGAGATTTGGGGATAGCGGGAGGACTCACAGATACGCAGTATTTT	CSARDLGIAGGLTDTQYF
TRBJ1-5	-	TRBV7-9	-	TGTGCCAGCAGCTCGGGGACCACGACCCTGCAGCCCCAGCATTTT	CASSSGTTTLQPQHF
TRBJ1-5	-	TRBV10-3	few	TGTGCCATCAGTGAAGTACTACAGGGACAAATTCCCCAGCATTTT	CAISEVLQGQIPQHF
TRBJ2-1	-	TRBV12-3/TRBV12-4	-	TGTGCCAGCAGCCTCCAGCGGCAGGGGGGGAAGCAGTTCTTC	CASSLQRQGGKQFF
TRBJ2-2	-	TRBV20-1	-	TGCAGTGCTAGTTGGGGCACCGGGGAGCTGTTTTTT	CSASWGTGELFF